This T cell receptor (beta chain) stems from a study of blood T cell repertoires in COVID-19. Turning to the study itself: The United States, Italy and Spain provided the acute and convalescent COVID-19 samples. In each case, the material was cDNA or gDNA derived from T cells, B-cell-depleted T cells, or PBMCs.

Original analysis: The assay estimated nucleated cells by amplifying reference gene primers. Sequencing was performed with immunoSEQ multiplex PCR; in TCRdb, only in-frame clones are kept and a portion is missing. V, J and clone size reflect that table, while D and trimming were determined from the DNA. The sample lists over 90,000 clones, 86% seen once, with 1.7% in the top ten. Per the germline V gene, CDR1 is MNHEY and CDR2 is SMNVEV (reference sequence). This CDR3 spans 13 amino acids. Between the trimmed V and J ends, which lost 4 bases and 3 bases, there was a span of 10 bases. The V call is TRBV27, the J call TRBJ2-7; TRBD1 is a possible D gene (6 bases). Specimen: peripheral blood. This receptor was taken from an elderly man with acute or convalescent COVID-19. The CDR3 here is CASSYTGFYEQYF. CDR3 in DNA: TGTGCCAGCAGTTATACAGGGTTCTACGAGCAGTACTTC.